This T cell receptor beta chain was identified during a study of molecular identifiers for immune sequencing clone quantification. Trimming took 8 bases from V and 5 from J; bases not matched to a gene: 11. The CDR3 consists of 15 residues. Previously described methods and listed TCR primers were used for bulk TCR libraries. TCRdb fed the PCR reads into MiXCR, producing one record per CDR3 protein. The sample lists under 800,000 distinct CDR3 sequences, 25% occurring once. This clonotype was observed a few times. Naive CD8 T cells, phenotype CD8+CD4-CCR7+CD45RA+, were sorted. The chain joins TRBV5-3 to TRBJ2-1; 9 bases match TRBD1. TRBV5-3 is an open reading frame whose function is uncertain. Sequenced sample: naive CD8+ T cells from blood, with Jurkat cell RNA spiked in. Sample subset: FACS-sorted CD8+CD4-CCR7+CD45RA+ naive T cells. This clonotype originated in a human donor in good health. Some libraries in this study had Jurkat cell RNA spiked in. The CDR3, as DNA: TGTGCCAGCAGACGACAGGGGGAATACGACAATGAGCAGTTCTTC. Amino acids: CASRRQGEYDNEQFF.